The next 25 T cell receptor beta chains were all read from a single sample in a study of cytomegalovirus exposure and HLA in healthy donors. With 60 Vbeta and 13 Jbeta primers, the PCR was carried out. Generated by immunoSEQ multiplex PCR, the TCRdb table keeps only in-frame clones and is missing some. This table holds about 150,000 clones, approximately 81% found once. The material sequenced was PBMCs. The receptors originated from a man between 25 and 39 years old in good health and CMV-seropositive.

The V gene is TRBV10-1, the J gene TRBJ2-3; 14 nucleotides agree with TRBD2. V was clipped by 4 bases and J by 2 bases; unmatched bases: 2. Germline V gene sequence: CDR1 WNHNN, CDR2 SYGVQD (reference sequence). The CDR3 runs to 16 residues. CDR3 amino acids: CASSVGLAGATDTQYF. The DNA for the CDR3 is TGCGCCAGCAGTGTGGGACTAGCGGGAGCCACAGATACGCAGTATTTT.

This clone was seen only a few times. V and J are TRBV7-9 and TRBJ2-1; D might be TRBD2 (6 bases). Trimming took off 5 bases at V and 5 bases at J, with 13 bases between the two ends. Germline assignment: CDR1 SEHNR and CDR2 FQNEAQ (reference sequence). The CDR3 runs to 14 residues. The CDR3 bases are TGTGCCAGCAGCCCCAAGGGACTCGACAATGAGCAGTTCTTC. Encoded protein: CASSPKGLDNEQFF.

V is TRBV7-3 and J is TRBJ2-5, with 8 nucleotides matching TRBD1. The assigned J gene may be wrong: the sequence end matches TRBJ2-7 better. CDR1 and CDR2 (germline): SGHTA, FQGTGA. CDR3 length equals 15 residues. The CDR3 DNA follows: TGTGCCAGCAGCTGGGACGGGACAGGTCCTTACGAGCAGTACTTC. This sequence encodes CASSWDGTGPYEQYF.

The chain combines TRBV6-1 with TRBJ2-1; 7 bases are a match to TRBD2. V trimming: 3 bases; J trimming: 4 bases; junction bases outside the gene matches: 9. Germline lookup yields CDR1 MNHNS and CDR2 SASEGT. The CDR3 is made up of 16 amino acids. For the CDR3, the DNA is TGTGCCAGCAGTGACCCTCGGCGGGAGAATTACAATGAGCAGTTCTTC. Translation gives CASSDPRRENYNEQFF.

The chain couples TRBV6-1 to TRBJ1-3; D gene uncertain. The CDR3 is 14 residues long. V was trimmed by 6 bases and J by 1 base, leaving 10 bases between them. Germline CDR1 MNHNS, CDR2 SASEGT. The CDR3 protein is CASRAALSGNTIYF. DNA of the CDR3: TGTGCCAGCAGGGCCGCCCTTTCTGGAAACACCATATATTTT.

The chain links TRBV6-1 to TRBJ2-1; 9 nucleotides match TRBD2. The CDR3 runs 15 residues. Germline-derived CDR1 and CDR2 are MNHNS and SASEGT. The trim removed 3 bases at V and 8 bases at J, leaving 8 bases unmatched. DNA of the CDR3: TGTGCCAGCAGTGACCCGGGACTAGCTAGCGATGAGCAGTTCTTC. This encodes CASSDPGLASDEQFF.

The genes are TRBV4-2 and TRBJ1-2; 7 bases map to TRBD1. Trimming removed 3 bases from V and 8 bases from J; junction bases left unmatched: 6. CDR1 and CDR2 from the germline V gene are LGHNA and YNFKEQ. The CDR3 runs to 13 residues. The CDR3 loop reads CASSQGDSRGYTF. CDR3 sequence (DNA): TGTGCCAGCAGCCAGGGGGACAGCAGAGGCTACACCTTC.

This clone has more than one count but fewer than ten. The V gene is TRBV2, the J gene TRBJ2-3; 11 bases fit TRBD1. The V and J ends lost 5 bases and 5 bases, in that order; junction bases with no gene match: 6. This CDR3 comprises 15 residues. Looked up from germline, CDR1 is SNHLY and CDR2 is FYNNEI. The CDR3 loop is CASSRDRGTGDTQYF. CDR3 coding DNA: TGTGCCAGCAGTCGGGACAGGGGGACTGGAGATACGCAGTATTTT. The full variable domain, rest sourced from reference TRBV2 and TRBJ2-3, is EPEVTQTPSHQVTQMGQEVILRCVPISNHLYFYWYRQILGQKVEFLVSFYNNEISEKSEIFDDQFSVERPDGSNFTLKIRSTKLEDSAMYFCASSRDRGTGDTQYFGPGTRLTVL.

This sequence joins TRBV6-1 and TRBJ2-3; 7 bases are shared with TRBD2. V was clipped by 3 bases and J by 3 bases; unmatched bases: 3. The germline V gene encodes CDR1 MNHNS and CDR2 SASEGT. The CDR3 totals 14 residues. This chain's CDR3 is CASSEKAGTDTQYF. In DNA form, the CDR3 reads TGTGCCAGCAGTGAGAAAGCGGGGACAGATACGCAGTATTTT.

V is TRBV7-6 and J is TRBJ1-4; D call uncertain. V lost 2 bases to trimming and J lost 4 bases, with 5 bases between them. Germline CDR1 and CDR2: SGHVS and FNYEAQ. There are 13 residues in the CDR3. The CDR3 region is CASSLTFNEKLFF. CDR3 DNA: TGTGCCAGCAGCTTAACATTTAATGAAAAACTGTTTTTT.

This chain uses TRBV7-8 with TRBJ2-5; 8 positions agree with TRBD2. V dropped 4 bases and J dropped 2; count of bases not matched to a gene: 6. CDR1 and CDR2 from the germline V gene are SGHVS and FQNEAQ. The CDR3 sequence is 15 residues long. The CDR3 region is CASSYRLARQETQYF. The DNA for the CDR3 is TGTGCCAGCAGCTACCGACTAGCGAGACAAGAGACCCAGTACTTC.

The chain links TRBV7-8 to TRBJ2-5; 12 positions agree with TRBD2. Germline-derived CDR1 and CDR2 are SGHVS and FQNEAQ. The J segment lost 4 bases and the V segment lost 5 bases, leaving 8 bases of the junction unmatched. This CDR3 has 16 residues. In DNA, the CDR3 is TGTGCCAGCAGCCGCCAGACTAGCGGGAGTGGAGAGACCCAGTACTTC. Amino acid sequence: CASSRQTSGSGETQYF.

Written as DNA, the CDR3 is TGCAGCGTTGTGACAGTAGACAATGAGCAGTTCTTC. Its protein product is CSVVTVDNEQFF. This rearrangement joins TRBV29-1 to TRBJ2-1, with a weak D call TRBD1 (5 bases). There are 12 residues in the CDR3. V lost 4 bases to trimming and J lost 5 bases, with 9 bases between them. Germline V gene sequence: CDR1 SQVTM, CDR2 ANQGSEA.

The V and J genes are TRBV5-8 and TRBJ2-2; 9 bases are a match to TRBD2. V gave up 10 bases and J gave up 4 bases; unmatched junction bases: 8. This CDR3 contains 14 residues. The germline CDR1 and CDR2 sequences are SGHTS and YDEGEE. The CDR3 spells CAPVAGGSTGELFF. CDR3 sequence (DNA): TGTGCCCCCGTGGCGGGAGGGAGCACCGGGGAGCTGTTTTTT.

The J gene is TRBJ1-5, the V gene TRBV27, with D possibly being TRBD1 (5 bases). The germline V gene encodes CDR1 MNHEY and CDR2 SMNVEV (reference sequence). The germline V and J ends were trimmed by 4 bases and 1 base, with 17 bases remaining between them. This CDR3 has 17 amino acids. CDR3 amino acids: CASSSGVGGGSNQPQHF. CDR3 DNA: TGTGCCAGCAGTTCGGGGGTTGGTGGGGGGAGCAATCAGCCCCAGCATTTT.

The J gene is TRBJ1-2, the V gene TRBV6-1; 7 bases are shared with TRBD1. Per germline, CDR1 MNHNS and CDR2 SASEGT. The CDR3 has 14 residues. The trim removed 5 bases at V and 2 bases at J, leaving 5 bases unmatched. As DNA, the CDR3 is TGTGCCAGCAGTAACAGGGGCGGAAACTATGGCTACACCTTC. As protein: CASSNRGGNYGYTF.

The chain joins TRBV6-5 to TRBJ2-3; maybe TRBD2 (6 bases). The CDR3 sequence is 15 residues long. The V gene lost 0 bases and the J gene lost 0 bases, with 7 bases spanning the gap. Germline lookup yields CDR1 MNHEY and CDR2 SVGAGI. CDR3 sequence (DNA): TGTGCCAGCAGTTACTCCGGGGGTAGCACAGATACGCAGTATTTT. Its translation is CASSYSGGSTDTQYF.

The chain recombines TRBV5-4 with TRBJ2-2, with 7 bases lining up with TRBD2. CDR1 and CDR2 from the germline V gene are SGHNT and YYREEE (reference sequence). CDR3 size: 15 residues. J was trimmed by 3 bases and V by 4 bases; bases with no gene match: 6. In DNA, the CDR3 is TGTGCCAGCAGCAAAGCGGGACCCTACACCGGGGAGCTGTTTTTT. Translation gives CASSKAGPYTGELFF.

The J gene is TRBJ2-5, the V gene TRBV5-6, with D tentatively TRBD1 (6 bases). Germline V gene lookup returns CDR1 SGHDT and CDR2 YYEEEE. The CDR3 has 13 amino acids. The germline V and J ends were trimmed by 0 bases and 9 bases, with 12 bases remaining between them. The CDR3 DNA sequence: TGTGCCAGCAGCTTGGGGACAGTAAAGGCCCAGTACTTC. Protein sequence: CASSLGTVKAQYF.

The chain couples TRBV6-5 to TRBJ1-2, with D maybe TRBD1 (6 bases). V dropped 4 bases and J dropped 3 bases, with 18 bases sitting between them. The CDR3 spans 16 residues. Germline V gene lookup returns CDR1 MNHEY and CDR2 SVGAGI. The CDR3: CASSSPRGGADYGYTF. DNA of the CDR3: TGTGCCAGCAGTTCCCCTCGGGGGGGCGCGGACTATGGCTACACCTTC.

This clone appeared a single time. The rearrangement links TRBV7-6 to TRBJ2-2, with D perhaps matching TRBD1 (6 bases). Trimming took 2 bases from V and 0 from J, leaving 13 bases between them. The CDR3 length is 17 residues. Germline CDR1 reads SGHVS; CDR2 reads FNYEAQ. CDR3 nucleotides: TGTGCCAGCAGCTTATTCATGCCAGGGGCGAACACCGGGGAGCTGTTTTTT. Its translation: CASSLFMPGANTGELFF. Variable domain in full (rest from reference TRBV7-6 and TRBJ2-2): GAGVSQSPRYKVTKRGQDVALRCDPISGHVSLYWYRQALGQGPEFLTYFNYEAQQDKSGLPNDRFSAERPEGSISTLTIQRTEQRDSAMYRCASSLFMPGANTGELFFGEGSRLTVL.

CDR3 nucleotide sequence: TGTGCCAGCAGCTTAGCGAGCGGGGTCTCCTACAATGAGCAGTTCTTC. It is translated as CASSLASGVSYNEQFF. This chain joins TRBV7-2 and TRBJ2-1, with 7 bases matching TRBD2. This CDR3 spans 16 amino acids. CDR1 SGHTA and CDR2 FQGNSA come from the germline V gene. Germline trimming cut 0 bases from V and 0 bases from J; bases unmatched to any gene: 2.

This clone was observed a few times. This sequence joins TRBV4-3 and TRBJ1-2; unclear D gene. Trimming removed 1 base from V and 7 bases from J, with 13 bases in between. The CDR3 is made up of 14 amino acids. Germline lookup yields CDR1 LGHNA and CDR2 YSLEER. The CDR3 reads CASSQGAGISGYTF. The CDR3 DNA follows: TGCGCCAGCAGCCAAGGAGCGGGAATCTCTGGCTACACCTTC.

The chain is built from TRBV30 and TRBJ2-1; 16 nucleotides line up with TRBD2. Germline V gene lookup returns CDR1 GTSNPN and CDR2 SVGIG (reference sequence). Unmatched junction bases numbered 14, after V lost 4 bases and J lost 5 bases. The CDR3 extends over 19 amino acids. The CDR3 loop is CAWIHTGTSGRERNNEQFF. For the CDR3, the DNA is TGTGCCTGGATTCACACCGGGACTAGCGGGAGGGAGAGGAACAATGAGCAGTTCTTC.

The chain combines TRBV11-3 with TRBJ2-3; possibly TRBD2 for D (6 bases). This CDR3 region has 13 residues. The V gene lost 4 bases and the J gene lost 2 bases, with 7 bases spanning the gap. Germline-derived CDR1 and CDR2 are SGHNT and YENEEA. The CDR3 DNA follows: TGTGCCAGCAGCTGGACTACCACAGATACGCAGTATTTT. Translating it yields CASSWTTTDTQYF.